Below, 9 T cell receptor beta chains from the same sample are listed, as sequenced in a study of T cells in Graves' hyperthyroidism and ophthalmopathy. The CDR3 regions of TCR beta were amplified from RNA transcripts. The primer set for the first-round RT-PCR of the TCR CDR3 was HTBI. TCRdb passed the multiplex PCR reads through MiXCR, listing each CDR3 protein once. The data hold 350,000 to 400,000 distinct CDR3 sequences, with around 18% observed a single time. The sample was blood. These TCRs come from a man between 18 and 35 years old with Graves' ophthalmopathy.

This clonotype was counted at least ten times. The chain couples TRBV7-8 to TRBJ2-5; 7 bases align to TRBD2. Germline-derived CDR1 and CDR2 are SGHVS and FQNEAQ. V gave up 4 bases and J gave up 5 bases; unmatched junction bases: 10. CDR3 size: 15 residues. The DNA of the CDR3 is TGTGCCAGCAGCTCTTTAGCGGGTCTAGGGGAGACCCAGTACTTC. It encodes CASSSLAGLGETQYF.

There are many counts of this clonotype. The DNA is omitted, as the CDR3 cannot be located on it reliably, and the CDR3 follows TCRdb's listing. The gene calls are TRBV11-2 and TRBJ2-5. The CDR3 sequence runs 13 residues, both termini included. CDR1 SGHAT and CDR2 FQNNGV come from the germline V gene. CDR3 loop: CASSFLWSETQYF.

This clonotype was recorded many times. The chain recombines TRBV7-9 with TRBJ1-1; D remains unclear. V dropped 3 bases and J dropped 3 bases, with 8 bases sitting between them. This CDR3 contains 13 residues. CDR1 and CDR2 (germline): SEHNR, FQNEAQ (reference sequence). The CDR3 sequence is CASSFQSYTEAFF. The CDR3 DNA sequence: TGTGCCAGCAGCTTTCAGAGCTACACTGAAGCTTTCTTT.

Many counts were recorded for this clonotype. The chain carries TRBV18 and TRBJ1-1; perhaps TRBD1 as D (5 bases). CDR3 length: 15 residues. The ends were cut back, 3 bases at V and 3 bases at J, with 14 bases in the middle. The germline gives CDR1 KGHSH, CDR2 LQKENI. For the CDR3, the DNA is TGTGCCAGCTCACCCCGACAGAACCCGGACACTGAAGCTTTCTTT. It specifies CASSPRQNPDTEAFF.

This clonotype was seen more than once but under ten times. The chain is built from TRBV6-1 and TRBJ2-1; the D is unclear. This CDR3 is 13 amino acids long. The germline V gene has CDR1 MNHNS and CDR2 SASEGT. Trimming took off 6 bases at V and 5 bases at J, with 11 bases between the two ends. In nucleotides, the CDR3 is TGTGCCAGCAGCGGCATTTTAGACAATGAGCAGTTCTTC. Residues: CASSGILDNEQFF.

This chain's CDR3 is CASSTIAGGPPDTQYF. The CDR3 nucleotides read TGTGCCAGCAGTACCATAGCGGGGGGGCCGCCGGATACGCAGTATTTT. The J gene is TRBJ2-3, the V gene TRBV6-1; TRBD2 matches 11 bases. This CDR3 contains 16 residues. Germline lookup yields CDR1 MNHNS and CDR2 SASEGT. Trimming cost V 5 bases and J 6 bases; bases outside gene matches: 10.

The chain combines TRBV29-1 with TRBJ2-1, with TRBD1 matching over 11 bases. The CDR3 has 17 residues. After removal of 4 bases from V and 7 bases from J, the junction contained 15 bases not matched to a gene. Germline V gene data show CDR1 as SQVTM and CDR2 as ANQGSEA. The CDR3 DNA is TGCAGCGTTGGCGCCCCAATGGACAGGGGGCACAATAATGAGCAGTTCTTC. Its protein product is CSVGAPMDRGHNNEQFF.

This chain connects TRBV9 to TRBJ1-3, with D possibly being TRBD1 (6 bases). CDR1 is SGDLS and CDR2 is YYNGEE in the germline V gene. V lost 1 base to trimming and J lost 0 bases, with 20 bases between them. The CDR3 totals 19 residues. In DNA form, the CDR3 reads TGTGCCAGCAGCGTAAGTGAAGGGGACACCTCGAACTCTGGAAACACCATATATTTT. It yields the protein CASSVSEGDTSNSGNTIYF.

The rearrangement joins TRBV5-4 to TRBJ1-1, with 7 bases identical to TRBD1. V shed 3 bases, J shed 0 bases, and the junction held 8 bases outside the gene matches. The length of the CDR3 is 16 residues. Per the germline V gene, CDR1 is SGHNT and CDR2 is YYREEE (reference sequence). CDR3 nucleotides: TGTGCCAGCAGCTCGGGCGGGACAGAGATGAACACTGAAGCTTTCTTT. Translating it yields CASSSGGTEMNTEAFF.